This entry features one T cell receptor (beta chain) sequence. No antigen is known for it. The sample originates from a study of cytomegalovirus exposure and HLA in healthy donors. The study's findings and limits: TCR beta V- and J-gene trimming, according to a later analysis, was linked to a missense DCLRE1C variant. No immune exposure information besides CMV serostatus was available. A few CMV-associated chains proved CMV antigen-specific in vitro. In a later analysis, compared with equally common non-associated chains, HLA-associated beta chains were more expanded.

V gave up 4 bases and J gave up 3 bases; unmatched junction bases: 8. The CDR3 covers 15 residues. Germline-derived CDR1 and CDR2 are SGDLS and YYNGEE. Use of 60 Vbeta and 13 Jbeta primers characterized the PCR. The repertoire was sequenced with immunoSEQ multiplex PCR; TCRdb's copy has only in-frame clones and lacks some. The table has roughly 200,000 clones, 80% to 90% seen once. The sequencing input was PBMCs. The source is a young man in good health and CMV-seronegative. This rearrangement joins TRBV9 to TRBJ2-7, with 9 bases identical to TRBD1. The DNA for the CDR3 is TGTGCCAGCAGCCCAAGCGGGACAGGGTTCTACGAGCAGTACTTC. It translates to CASSPSGTGFYEQYF.